This passage covers 11 T cell receptor beta chains from one sample sequenced in a study of blood T cell repertoires in COVID-19. Assay used: immunoSEQ multiplex PCR; TCRdb lists only in-frame clones, some missing. The table has around 260,000 clones, about 88% seen once. Sample: PBMCs or T cells enriched from blood (not recorded which). Receptors were obtained from a man younger than 40 with acute COVID-19.

V and J are TRBV9 and TRBJ2-2; 14 bases are a match to TRBD2. With V trimmed by 4 bases and J by 7 bases, 9 bases remained unmatched. There are 17 residues in the CDR3. Germline-derived CDR1 and CDR2 are SGDLS and YYNGEE. CDR3 nucleotides: TGTGCCAGCAGCAGTGGACTAGCGGGAGGAGATGGCGGGGAGCTGTTTTTT. The encoded protein is CASSSGLAGGDGGELFF. The variable domain in full, with the rest retrieved from reference TRBV9 and TRBJ2-2, is DSGVTQTPKHLITATGQRVTLRCSPRSGDLSVYWYQQSLDQGLQFLIQYYNGEERAKGNILERFSAQQFPDLHSELNLSSLELGDSALYFCASSSGLAGGDGGELFFGEGSRLTVL.

The chain has TRBV24-1 and TRBJ1-1; D perhaps matches TRBD1 (6 bases). The CDR3 is 12 amino acids. Germline CDR1 KGHDR, CDR2 SFDVKD. V gave up 8 bases and J gave up 8 bases, with 14 bases separating them. The DNA for the CDR3 is TGTGCCACCACCACGGCGACAGGCGAAGCTTTCTTT. Protein: CATTTATGEAFF.

The rearrangement uses TRBV19 and TRBJ2-1; D not resolved. Germline loops: CDR1 LNHDA, CDR2 SQIVND (reference sequence). V lost 4 bases and J 10 bases, leaving 8 bases between the germline ends. The CDR3 has 11 residues. This CDR3 reads CASSTKTEQFF. The CDR3 nucleotides are TGTGCCAGTAGTACGAAGACAGAGCAGTTCTTC.

The V and J genes are TRBV6-5 and TRBJ2-2; 8 nucleotides align to TRBD1. This CDR3 spans 15 amino acids. V gave up 4 bases and J gave up 2 bases; unmatched junction bases: 3. The germline gives CDR1 MNHEY, CDR2 SVGAGI. For the CDR3, the DNA is TGTGCCAGCAGTTTGACAGGGGATAACACCGGGGAGCTGTTTTTT. Amino acid sequence: CASSLTGDNTGELFF.

The rearrangement links TRBV7-6 to TRBJ1-4, with 8 bases matching TRBD1. The J segment lost 5 bases and the V segment lost 4 bases, leaving 3 bases of the junction unmatched. Germline-derived CDR1 and CDR2 are SGHVS and FNYEAQ. The CDR3 is 14 residues long. CDR3 protein: CASSSRTGNEKLFF. The CDR3 DNA is TGTGCCAGCAGCTCCAGGACAGGGAATGAAAAACTGTTTTTT.

The chain uses TRBV19 and TRBJ2-1; TRBD1 aligns across 7 bases. The CDR3 contains 16 residues. V shed 5 bases, J shed 0 bases, and the junction held 7 bases outside the gene matches. The germline V gene has CDR1 LNHDA and CDR2 SQIVND (reference sequence). CDR3 protein: CASSGQVSASYNEQFF. As DNA, the CDR3 is TGTGCCAGTAGTGGACAGGTTTCTGCCTCCTACAATGAGCAGTTCTTC.

In this sample, this clone turned up once. The V gene is TRBV6-4, the J gene TRBJ2-3; 8 bases align to TRBD2. Trimming at V came to 0 bases and at J to 2 bases, leaving 7 bases not matched to a gene. Germline values: CDR1 MRHNA, CDR2 SNTAGT. This CDR3 spans 17 amino acids. The CDR3 DNA is TGTGCCAGCAGTGACTCGAGTCGAGCGGGGGCCACAGATACGCAGTATTTT. Encoded protein: CASSDSSRAGATDTQYF.

This clone occurred once. The chain couples TRBV7-9 to TRBJ1-1; D gene ambiguous. The CDR3 spans 13 residues. Germline-derived CDR1 and CDR2 are SEHNR and FQNEAQ (reference sequence). The germline V and J ends were trimmed by 5 bases and 10 bases, with 17 bases remaining between them. For the CDR3, the DNA is TGTGCCAGCAGCCCCCCGGAGGGAGGAAGAGCTTTCTTT. Protein sequence: CASSPPEGGRAFF.

V gene TRBV7-3 combines with J gene TRBJ2-1, with 9 bases that match TRBD1. The CDR3 is 15 residues long. The V segment lost 2 bases and the J segment 8 bases; nucleotides outside the gene matches: 7. The germline V gene has CDR1 SGHTA and CDR2 FQGTGA. The CDR3 region is CASSLPGTGRYEQFF. Here the CDR3 DNA reads TGTGCCAGCAGCTTACCCGGGACAGGGCGTTATGAGCAGTTCTTC.

The chain couples TRBV2 to TRBJ1-2; D perhaps matches TRBD1 (5 bases). Germline V lookup: CDR1 SNHLY, CDR2 FYNNEI. The germline V and J ends were trimmed by 3 bases and 4 bases, with 9 bases remaining between them. This CDR3 is built from 13 residues. CDR3 DNA sequence: TGTGCCAGCAGTGACAGGGTGGCCTATGGCTACACCTTC. Translation: CASSDRVAYGYTF.

The chain uses TRBV6-4 and TRBJ1-2; D gene unclear. V gave up 0 bases and J gave up 4 bases, with 9 bases separating them. The CDR3 consists of 14 residues. Germline CDR1 reads MRHNA; CDR2 reads SNTAGT. The CDR3 sequence is CASSDSIGSYGYTF. CDR3 coding DNA: TGTGCCAGCAGTGACTCGATCGGGAGCTATGGCTACACCTTC.